Here is one TCR beta chain with its context. What it binds is not known. Trimming left V 5 bases short and J 8 bases short, with 15 bases between. There are 13 residues in the CDR3. Germline V gives CDR1 LNHNV, CDR2 YYDKDF (reference sequence). The sample originates from a study of brain T cells in children with intractable seizures. Study findings and constraints: Pre- and post-surgery blood differed in depth, so pre-surgery absences may be undersampling.

Before surgery, patients took at least one anti-epileptic drug. Sequenced by immunoSEQ multiplex PCR; TCRdb stores in-frame clones only, minus some. The table has 110,000 or so clones, roughly 94% seen once. The TCR originated in a boy under two years old with hemimegalencephaly and intractable seizures. The sample consisted of peripheral blood, taken at surgery. This sequence joins TRBV15 and TRBJ1-2; TRBD1 might be the D (5 bases). CDR3 DNA: TGTGCCACCAGCCGCGGGGCAGGCTACGGCTACACCTTC. Amino acid sequence: CATSRGAGYGYTF.